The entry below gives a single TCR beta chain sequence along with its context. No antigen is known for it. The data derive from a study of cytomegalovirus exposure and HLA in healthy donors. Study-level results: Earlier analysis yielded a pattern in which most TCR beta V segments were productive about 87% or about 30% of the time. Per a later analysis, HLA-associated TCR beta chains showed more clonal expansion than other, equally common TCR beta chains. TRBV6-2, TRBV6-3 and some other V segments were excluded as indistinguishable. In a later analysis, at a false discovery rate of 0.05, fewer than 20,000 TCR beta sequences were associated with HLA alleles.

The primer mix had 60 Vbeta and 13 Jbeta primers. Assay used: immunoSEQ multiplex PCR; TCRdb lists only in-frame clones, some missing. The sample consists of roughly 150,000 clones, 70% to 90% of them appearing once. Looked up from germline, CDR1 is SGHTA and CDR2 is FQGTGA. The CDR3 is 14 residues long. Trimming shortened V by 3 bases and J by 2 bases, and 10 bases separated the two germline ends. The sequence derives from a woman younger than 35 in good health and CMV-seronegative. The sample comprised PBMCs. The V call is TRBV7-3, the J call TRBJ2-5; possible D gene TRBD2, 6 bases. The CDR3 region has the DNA TGTGCCAGCAGCTTCGGCGGGAAACAAGAGACCCAGTACTTC. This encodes CASSFGGKQETQYF.